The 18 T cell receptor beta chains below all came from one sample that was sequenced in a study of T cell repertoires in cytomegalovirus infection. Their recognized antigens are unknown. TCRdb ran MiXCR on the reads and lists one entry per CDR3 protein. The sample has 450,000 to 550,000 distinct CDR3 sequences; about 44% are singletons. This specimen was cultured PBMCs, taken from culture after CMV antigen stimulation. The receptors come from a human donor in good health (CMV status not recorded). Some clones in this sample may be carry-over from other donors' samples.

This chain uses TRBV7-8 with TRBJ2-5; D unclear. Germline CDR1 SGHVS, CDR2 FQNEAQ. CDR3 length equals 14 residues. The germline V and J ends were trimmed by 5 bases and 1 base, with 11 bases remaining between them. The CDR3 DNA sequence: TGTGCCAGCAGCCATAATATGGCCCAAGAGACCCAGTACTTC. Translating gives CASSHNMAQETQYF.

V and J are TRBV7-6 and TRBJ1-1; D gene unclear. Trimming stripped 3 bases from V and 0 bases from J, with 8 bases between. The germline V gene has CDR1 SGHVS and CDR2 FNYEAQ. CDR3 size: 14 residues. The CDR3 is CASSFRTVNTEAFF. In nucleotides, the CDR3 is TGTGCCAGCAGCTTCCGGACGGTGAACACTGAAGCTTTCTTT.

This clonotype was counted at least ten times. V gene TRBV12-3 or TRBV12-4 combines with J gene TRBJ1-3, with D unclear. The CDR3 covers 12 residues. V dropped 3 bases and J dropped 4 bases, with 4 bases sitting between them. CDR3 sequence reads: CASSFAGNTIYF. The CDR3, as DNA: TGTGCCAGCAGTTTTGCGGGAAACACCATATATTTT.

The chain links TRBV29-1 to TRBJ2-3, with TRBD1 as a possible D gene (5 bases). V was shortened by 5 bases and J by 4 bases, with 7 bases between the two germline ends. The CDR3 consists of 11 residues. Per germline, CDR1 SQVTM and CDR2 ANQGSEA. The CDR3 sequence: CSVQGADTQYF. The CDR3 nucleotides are TGCAGCGTTCAGGGTGCAGATACGCAGTATTTT.

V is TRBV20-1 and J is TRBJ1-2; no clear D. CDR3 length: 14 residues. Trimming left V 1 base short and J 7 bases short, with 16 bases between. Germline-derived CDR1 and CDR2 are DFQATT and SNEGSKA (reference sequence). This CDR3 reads CSARVQAGSGGYTF. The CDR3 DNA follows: TGCAGTGCTAGAGTTCAAGCGGGAAGTGGTGGCTACACCTTC.

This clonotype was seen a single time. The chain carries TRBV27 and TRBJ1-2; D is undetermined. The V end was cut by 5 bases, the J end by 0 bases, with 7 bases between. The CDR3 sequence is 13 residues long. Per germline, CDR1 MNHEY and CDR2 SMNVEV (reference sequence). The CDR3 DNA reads TGTGCCAGCAGTAGCGCGACTAACTATGGCTACACCTTC. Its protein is CASSSATNYGYTF.

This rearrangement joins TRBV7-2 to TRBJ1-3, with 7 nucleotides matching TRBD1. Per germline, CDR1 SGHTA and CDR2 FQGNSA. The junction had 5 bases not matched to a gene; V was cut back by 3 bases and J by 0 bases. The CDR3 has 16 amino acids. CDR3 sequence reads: CASSFGQVYSGNTIYF. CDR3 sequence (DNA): TGTGCCAGCAGCTTTGGACAGGTGTACTCTGGAAACACCATATATTTT.

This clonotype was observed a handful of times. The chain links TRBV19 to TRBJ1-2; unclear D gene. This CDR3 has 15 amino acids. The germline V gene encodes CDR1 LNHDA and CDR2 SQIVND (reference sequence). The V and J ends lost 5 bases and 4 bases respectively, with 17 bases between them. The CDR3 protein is CASSFRISVPYGYTF. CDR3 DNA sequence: TGTGCCAGTAGTTTCCGGATATCAGTCCCCTATGGCTACACCTTC.

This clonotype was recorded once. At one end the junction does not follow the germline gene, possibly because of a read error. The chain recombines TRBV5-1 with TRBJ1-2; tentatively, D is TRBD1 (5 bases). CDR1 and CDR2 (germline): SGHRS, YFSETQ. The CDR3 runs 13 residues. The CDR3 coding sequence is TGCGTCAGCAGCGCCGCGCAGGGAGATGGCTACACCTTC. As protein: CVSSAAQGDGYTF.

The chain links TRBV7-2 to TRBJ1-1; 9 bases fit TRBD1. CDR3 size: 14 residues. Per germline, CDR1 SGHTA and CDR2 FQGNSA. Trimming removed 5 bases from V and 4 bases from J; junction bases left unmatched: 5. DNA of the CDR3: TGTGCCAGCAGCACGACAGGGGGTTTCACTGAAGCTTTCTTT. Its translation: CASSTTGGFTEAFF.

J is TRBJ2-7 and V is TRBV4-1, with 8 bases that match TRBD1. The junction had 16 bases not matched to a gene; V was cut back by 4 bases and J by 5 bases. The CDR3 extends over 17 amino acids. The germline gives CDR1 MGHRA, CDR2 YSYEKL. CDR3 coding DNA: TGCGCCAGCAGCCCCGGGGGATCCGGACAGGGAGTGGACGAGCAGTACTTC. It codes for CASSPGGSGQGVDEQYF.

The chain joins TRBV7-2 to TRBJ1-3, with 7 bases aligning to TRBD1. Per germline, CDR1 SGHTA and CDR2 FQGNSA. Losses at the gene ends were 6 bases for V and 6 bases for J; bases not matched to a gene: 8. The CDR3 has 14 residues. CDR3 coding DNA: TGTGCCAGCAGGCGAGGGGGCAGCGAAAACACCATATATTTT. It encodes CASRRGGSENTIYF.

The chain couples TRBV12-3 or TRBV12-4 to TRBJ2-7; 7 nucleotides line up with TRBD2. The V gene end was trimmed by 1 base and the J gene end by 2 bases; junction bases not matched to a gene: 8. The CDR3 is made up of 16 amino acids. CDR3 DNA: TGTGCCAGCAGTTTAGTCTCCGGGGCGGGAGCCTACGAGCAGTACTTC. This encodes CASSLVSGAGAYEQYF.

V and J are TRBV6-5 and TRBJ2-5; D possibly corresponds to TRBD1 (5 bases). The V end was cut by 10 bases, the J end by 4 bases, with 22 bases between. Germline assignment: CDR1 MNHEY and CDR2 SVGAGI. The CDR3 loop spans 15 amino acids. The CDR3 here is CATTKRSRVPETQYF. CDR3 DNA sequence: TGTGCCACCACCAAAAGGTCCAGGGTCCCAGAGACCCAGTACTTC.

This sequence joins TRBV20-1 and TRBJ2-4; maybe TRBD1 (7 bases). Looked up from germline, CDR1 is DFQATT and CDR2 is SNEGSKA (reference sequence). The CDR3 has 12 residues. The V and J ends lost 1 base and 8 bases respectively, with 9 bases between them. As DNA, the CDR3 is TGCAGTGCTAGAGTCAGGGGGGACATTCAGTACTTC. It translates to CSARVRGDIQYF.

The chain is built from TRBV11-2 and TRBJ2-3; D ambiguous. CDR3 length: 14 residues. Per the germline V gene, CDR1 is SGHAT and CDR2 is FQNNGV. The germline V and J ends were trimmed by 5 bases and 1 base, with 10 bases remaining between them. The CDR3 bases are TGTGCCAGCAGCCCAAACGTTGGCACAGATACGCAGTATTTT. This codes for CASSPNVGTDTQYF.

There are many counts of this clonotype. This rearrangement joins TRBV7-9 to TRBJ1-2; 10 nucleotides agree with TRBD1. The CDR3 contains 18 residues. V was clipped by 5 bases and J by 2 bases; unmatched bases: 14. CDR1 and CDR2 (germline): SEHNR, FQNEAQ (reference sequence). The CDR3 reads CASSRTGTGDRGNYGYTF. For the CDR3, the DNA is TGTGCCAGCAGCCGAACCGGGACAGGGGATCGGGGGAACTATGGCTACACCTTC. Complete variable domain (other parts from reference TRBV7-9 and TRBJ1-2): DTGVSQNPRHKITKRGQNVTFRCDPISEHNRLYWYRQTLGQGPEFLTYFQNEAQLEKSRLLSDRFSAERPKGSFSTLEIQRTEQGDSAMYLCASSRTGTGDRGNYGYTFGSGTRLTVV.

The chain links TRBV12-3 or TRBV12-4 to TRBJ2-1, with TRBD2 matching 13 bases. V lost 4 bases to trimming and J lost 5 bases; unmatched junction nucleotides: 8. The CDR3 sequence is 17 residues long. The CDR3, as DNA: TGTGCCAGCAGTTCACCCCGTGGGACTAGCGGGAACAATGAGCAGTTCTTC. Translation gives CASSSPRGTSGNNEQFF.